This paragraph reports one TCR beta chain. The antigen remains undetermined. Profiling relied on immunoSEQ multiplex PCR, and the TCRdb table lists in-frame clones only, not all of them. This table holds 150,000 or so clones, about 92% found once. This CDR3 spans 12 amino acids. Trimming cost V 6 bases and J 1 base, with 5 bases left between them. Per the germline V gene, CDR1 is MNHEY and CDR2 is SVGAGI. The sample is drawn from a study of T cell responses to AZD1222 COVID-19 vaccine. Study outcomes and limitations: Dominant CD4 TCR responses targeted spike regions 160-218 and 743-854. Following two doses of AZD1222, Spike-specific TCR breadth and depth rose. Baseline seropositivity characterized only six AZD1222 recipients.

The chain uses TRBV6-5 and TRBJ2-3; D remains ambiguous. This clonotype originated in an adult who received the AZD1222 COVID-19 vaccine. Sequences were derived from peripheral blood, sampled 28 days after the second AZD1222 dose. The CDR3 region has the DNA TGTGCCAGCAGCCAGGGCACAGATACGCAGTATTTT. This sequence encodes CASSQGTDTQYF.